Listed here are 14 T cell receptor beta chains from one sample, sequenced in a study of shared clonotypes between healthy human individuals. Generated by immunoSEQ multiplex PCR, the TCRdb table keeps only in-frame clones and is missing some. Counted here are 1,400,000 or so clones, 98% occurring once; the ten biggest clones make up roughly 0.35%. The specimen sequenced was naive CD4+ T cells sorted from blood. Subset of the sample: CD45RA+ positively selected. The source of these receptors is a man aged 25-45 years in good health.

This clone appeared once. The chain is built from TRBV6-4 and TRBJ2-3; D unresolved. Per the germline V gene, CDR1 is MRHNA and CDR2 is SNTAGT. V was cut by 4 bases and J by 6 bases, with 14 bases left in between. The CDR3 spans 14 residues. Written as DNA, the CDR3 is TGTGCCAGCAGTGTGCTGTCCCAACCCGATACGCAGTATTTT. Translating it yields CASSVLSQPDTQYF.

With regard to this clone: Sequence at one end of the junction differs from germline and may be a read error. The J gene is TRBJ2-3, the V gene TRBV5-4, with 11 bases identical to TRBD2. This CDR3 has 15 amino acids. The germline gives CDR1 SGHNT, CDR2 YYREEE (reference sequence). As DNA, the CDR3 is TGTGCCAGCAGTTTGGTAGCGGGAGGGTTAGATACGCAGTATTTT. Its protein product is CASSLVAGGLDTQYF.

The chain links TRBV7-6 to TRBJ2-3; no clear D gene. V was pared by 2 bases and J by 0 bases, with 12 bases between. Germline V gene sequence: CDR1 SGHVS, CDR2 FNYEAQ. The CDR3 loop spans 16 amino acids. The CDR3 spells CASSLYLGSSTDTQYF. The CDR3 DNA reads TGTGCCAGCAGCTTATATCTGGGATCTAGCACAGATACGCAGTATTTT.

V usage is TRBV7-9 and J usage is TRBJ1-2; D unresolved. Germline V gives CDR1 SEHNR, CDR2 FQNEAQ (reference sequence). This CDR3 comprises 16 residues. V lost 0 bases and J lost 8, with 19 bases in between. CDR3 loop: CASSLASIMSNRGYTF. In DNA, the CDR3 is TGTGCCAGCAGCTTAGCGTCAATAATGTCTAACCGCGGCTACACCTTC.

V is TRBV5-5 and J is TRBJ2-1; 7 bases agree with TRBD2. J gave up 4 bases and V 5 bases, and 12 bases lay outside the gene matches. Germline V lookup: CDR1 SGHKS, CDR2 YYEKEE (reference sequence). This CDR3 is built from 16 residues. This CDR3 is CASRVGGTITYNEQFF. DNA of the CDR3: TGTGCCAGCAGGGTTGGGGGGACTATTACTTACAATGAGCAGTTCTTC.

The J gene is TRBJ1-5, the V gene TRBV10-2, with D maybe TRBD1 (6 bases). V was trimmed by 8 bases and J by 1 base, leaving 12 bases between them. The CDR3 runs to 14 residues. Germline V gives CDR1 WSHSY, CDR2 SAAADI. CDR3 sequence reads: CASGGGGSNQPQHF. The CDR3 DNA is TGCGCCAGCGGAGGAGGGGGAAGCAATCAGCCCCAGCATTTT.

V usage is TRBV5-1 and J usage is TRBJ2-3; 7 bases match TRBD1. Germline V gives CDR1 SGHRS, CDR2 YFSETQ. V shed 2 bases and J 4 bases; nucleotides not matched to a gene: 7. The CDR3 loop spans 15 amino acids. The CDR3: CASSLPETGADTQYF. The CDR3 bases are TGCGCCAGCAGCTTACCAGAAACAGGGGCAGATACGCAGTATTTT.

The chain has TRBV5-1 and TRBJ1-2; the D is unclear. Germline V gene data show CDR1 as SGHRS and CDR2 as YFSETQ. The CDR3 runs to 13 residues. The V gene lost 3 bases and the J gene lost 5 bases, with 11 bases spanning the gap. CDR3 in DNA: TGCGCCAGCAGCTACCGGGAAAAATATGGCTACACCTTC. Protein sequence: CASSYREKYGYTF.

Turning to this clone: The sample contains more than one DNA sequence encoding this CDR3. The chain combines TRBV6-5 with TRBJ2-7; D remains ambiguous. V lost 5 bases, J lost 3 bases, and 5 bases lay in between. Per the germline V gene, CDR1 is MNHEY and CDR2 is SVGAGI. This CDR3 spans 11 amino acids. As DNA, the CDR3 is TGTGCCAGCAGTCTGAACTACGAGCAGTACTTC. It encodes CASSLNYEQYF.

This clone is a singleton in its sample. V is TRBV7-9 and J is TRBJ2-7; D may correspond to TRBD1 or TRBD2 (6 bases each). Germline CDR1 and CDR2: SEHNR and FQNEAQ (reference sequence). Trimming removed 0 bases at V and 9 bases at J, with 15 bases between. CDR3 length: 14 residues. The CDR3 loop is CASSLAEGGLGQYF. The DNA of the CDR3 is TGTGCCAGCAGCTTAGCGGAGGGGGGCCTTGGGCAGTACTTC.

This chain joins TRBV7-2 and TRBJ2-7; maybe TRBD1 (6 bases). The V gene lost 5 bases and the J gene lost 3 bases, with 20 bases spanning the gap. The CDR3 spans 16 residues. Per germline, CDR1 SGHTA and CDR2 FQGNSA. The chain's CDR3 is CASSQTRGTKRYEQYF. The CDR3, as DNA: TGTGCCAGCAGCCAAACTCGTGGGACAAAACGCTACGAGCAGTACTTC.

The chain links TRBV5-4 to TRBJ2-5, with 12 bases identical to TRBD2. Germline V CDR1 and CDR2: SGHNT, YYREEE (reference sequence). J was trimmed by 5 bases and V by 4 bases; bases with no gene match: 9. The CDR3 is 16 residues long. The CDR3 sequence: CASSTQTSGSRETQYF. CDR3 sequence (DNA): TGTGCCAGCAGCACCCAGACTAGCGGGAGTCGGGAGACCCAGTACTTC.

Remarks on this clone: The same CDR3 is also encoded by other DNA sequences in this sample. The V call is TRBV6-5, the J call TRBJ1-1; D not certain. The CDR3 contains 14 residues. Germline-derived CDR1 and CDR2 are MNHEY and SVGAGI. The germline V and J ends were trimmed by 0 bases and 1 base, with 6 bases remaining between them. CDR3 nucleotide sequence: TGTGCCAGCAGTTACTCGACCGGGAACACTGAAGCTTTCTTT. Encoded protein: CASSYSTGNTEAFF.

The J gene is TRBJ1-1, the V gene TRBV6-1; the D is unclear. This CDR3 has 13 residues. V lost 9 bases, J lost 5 bases, and 16 bases lay in between. Germline loops: CDR1 MNHNS, CDR2 SASEGT. Here the CDR3 reads CASDGVLRTEAFF. CDR3 coding DNA: TGTGCCAGTGACGGGGTTCTTAGGACTGAAGCTTTCTTT.